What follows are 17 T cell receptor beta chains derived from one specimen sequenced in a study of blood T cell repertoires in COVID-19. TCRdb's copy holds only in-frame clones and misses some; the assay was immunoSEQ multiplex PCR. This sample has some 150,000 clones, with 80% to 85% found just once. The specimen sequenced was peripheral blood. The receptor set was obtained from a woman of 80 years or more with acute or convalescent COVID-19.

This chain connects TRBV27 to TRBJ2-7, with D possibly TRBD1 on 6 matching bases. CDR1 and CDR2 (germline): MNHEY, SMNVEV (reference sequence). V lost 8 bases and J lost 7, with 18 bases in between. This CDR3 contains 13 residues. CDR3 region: CASSYRVGIEQYF. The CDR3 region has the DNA TGTGCCAGCTCCTACAGGGTCGGGATTGAGCAGTACTTC.

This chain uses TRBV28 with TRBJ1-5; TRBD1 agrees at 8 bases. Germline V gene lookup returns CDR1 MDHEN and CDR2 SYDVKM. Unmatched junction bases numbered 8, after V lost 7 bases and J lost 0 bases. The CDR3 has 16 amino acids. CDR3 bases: TGTGCCAGCATCGACGACAGGGGCGATAGCAATCAGCCCCAGCATTTT. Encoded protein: CASIDDRGDSNQPQHF.

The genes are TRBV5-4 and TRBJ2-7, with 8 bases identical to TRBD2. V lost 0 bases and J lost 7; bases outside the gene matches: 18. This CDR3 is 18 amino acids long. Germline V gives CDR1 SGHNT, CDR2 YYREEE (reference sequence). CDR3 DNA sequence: TGTGCCAGCAGCTTGGAACAAACCCGGGCTAGCGGGCCGAGAGAGCAGTACTTC. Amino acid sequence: CASSLEQTRASGPREQYF.

The CDR3 reads CASRGLPVYNEQFF. CDR3 nucleotides: TGTGCCAGCAGGGGACTGCCCGTTTACAATGAGCAGTTCTTC. The V and J genes are TRBV27 and TRBJ2-1, with D possibly being TRBD2 (6 bases). The CDR3 spans 14 residues. Germline CDR1 and CDR2: MNHEY and SMNVEV (reference sequence). Trimming took 6 bases from V and 4 from J, leaving 13 bases between them.

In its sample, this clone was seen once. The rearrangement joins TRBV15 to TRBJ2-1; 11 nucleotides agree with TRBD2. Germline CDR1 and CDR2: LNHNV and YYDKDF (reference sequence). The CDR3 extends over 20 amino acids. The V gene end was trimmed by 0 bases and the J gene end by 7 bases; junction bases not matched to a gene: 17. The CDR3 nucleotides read TGTGCCACCAGCAGAGATGGGGTAACTAGCGGGAGATTCTTCGGGAATGAGCAGTTCTTC. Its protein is CATSRDGVTSGRFFGNEQFF. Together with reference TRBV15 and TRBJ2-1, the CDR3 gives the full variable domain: DAMVIQNPRYQVTQFGKPVTLSCSQTLNHNVMYWYQQKSSQAPKLLFHYYDKDFNNEADTPDNFQSRRPNTSFCFLDIRSPGLGDTAMYLCATSRDGVTSGRFFGNEQFFGPGTRLTVL.

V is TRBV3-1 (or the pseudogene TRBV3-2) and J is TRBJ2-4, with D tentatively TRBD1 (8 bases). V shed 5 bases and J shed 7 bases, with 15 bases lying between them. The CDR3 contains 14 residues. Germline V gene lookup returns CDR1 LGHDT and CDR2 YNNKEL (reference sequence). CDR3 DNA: TGTGCCAGCAGCTATGGACAGGGAGGGAACATTCAGTACTTC. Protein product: CASSYGQGGNIQYF.

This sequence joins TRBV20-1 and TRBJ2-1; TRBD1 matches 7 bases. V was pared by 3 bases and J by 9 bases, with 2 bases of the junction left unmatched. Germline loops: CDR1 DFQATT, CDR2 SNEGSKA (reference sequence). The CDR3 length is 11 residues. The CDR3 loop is CSASRDSEQFF. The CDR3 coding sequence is TGCAGTGCTAGCAGGGACAGTGAGCAGTTCTTC.

CDR3 protein: CASSLDYSLYNEQFF. In DNA form, the CDR3 reads TGTGCCAGCAGTTTGGACTACTCCCTTTACAATGAGCAGTTCTTC. The V call is TRBV27, the J call TRBJ2-1; the D gene is possibly TRBD2 (6 bases). Trimming left V 3 bases short and J 4 bases short, with 13 bases between. Per the germline V gene, CDR1 is MNHEY and CDR2 is SMNVEV (reference sequence). This CDR3 is built from 15 residues.

CDR3 nucleotide sequence: TGTGCCAGCAGCTTAGCCAAAGACAGGGCTTTCTACGAGCAGTACTTC. It encodes CASSLAKDRAFYEQYF. This chain links TRBV7-2 with TRBJ2-7, with 7 positions matching TRBD1. CDR3 size: 16 residues. Losses at the gene ends were 0 bases for V and 3 bases for J; bases not matched to a gene: 8. Germline lookup yields CDR1 SGHTA and CDR2 FQGNSA.

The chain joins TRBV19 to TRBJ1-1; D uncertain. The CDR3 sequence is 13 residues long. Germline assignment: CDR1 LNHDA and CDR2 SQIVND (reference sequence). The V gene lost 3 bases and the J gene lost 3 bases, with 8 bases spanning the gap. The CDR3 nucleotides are TGTGCCAGTAGTATCCTAACCTACACTGAAGCTTTCTTT. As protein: CASSILTYTEAFF.

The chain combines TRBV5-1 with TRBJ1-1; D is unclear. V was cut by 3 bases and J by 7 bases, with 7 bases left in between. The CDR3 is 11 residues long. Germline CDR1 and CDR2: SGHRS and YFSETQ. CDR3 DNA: TGCGCCAGCAGCTCACATTTTGAAGCTTTCTTT. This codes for CASSSHFEAFF.

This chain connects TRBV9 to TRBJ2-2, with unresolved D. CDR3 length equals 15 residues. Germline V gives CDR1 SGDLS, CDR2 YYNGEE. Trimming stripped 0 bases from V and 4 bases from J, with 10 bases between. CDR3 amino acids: CASSVGLSSTGELFF. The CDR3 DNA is TGTGCCAGCAGCGTAGGACTTTCTTCCACCGGGGAGCTGTTTTTT.

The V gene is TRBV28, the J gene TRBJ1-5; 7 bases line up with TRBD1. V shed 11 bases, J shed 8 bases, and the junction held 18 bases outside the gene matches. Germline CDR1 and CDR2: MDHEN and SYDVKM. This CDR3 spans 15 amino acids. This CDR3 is CALGTAHGPFKPQHF. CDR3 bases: TGTGCCCTAGGGACAGCCCATGGGCCTTTCAAGCCCCAGCATTTT.

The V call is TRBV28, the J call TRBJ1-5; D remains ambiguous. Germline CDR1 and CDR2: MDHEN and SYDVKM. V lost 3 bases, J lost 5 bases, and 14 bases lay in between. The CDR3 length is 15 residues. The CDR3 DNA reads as TGTGCCAGCAGTTTTAGCAAGAGGCTTCATCAGCCCCAGCATTTT. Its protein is CASSFSKRLHQPQHF. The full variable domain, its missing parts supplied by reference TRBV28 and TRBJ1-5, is DVKVTQSSRYLVKRTGEKVFLECVQDMDHENMFWYRQDPGLGLRLIYFSYDVKMKEKGDIPEGYSVSREKKERFSLILESASTNQTSMYLCASSFSKRLHQPQHFGDGTRLSIL.

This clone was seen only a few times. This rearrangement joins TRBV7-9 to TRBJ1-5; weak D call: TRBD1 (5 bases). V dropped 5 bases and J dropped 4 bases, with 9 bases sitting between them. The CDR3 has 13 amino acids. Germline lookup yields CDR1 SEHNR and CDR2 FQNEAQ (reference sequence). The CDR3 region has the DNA TGTGCCAGCAGCCAACAGGTGAATCAGCCCCAGCATTTT. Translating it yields CASSQQVNQPQHF.

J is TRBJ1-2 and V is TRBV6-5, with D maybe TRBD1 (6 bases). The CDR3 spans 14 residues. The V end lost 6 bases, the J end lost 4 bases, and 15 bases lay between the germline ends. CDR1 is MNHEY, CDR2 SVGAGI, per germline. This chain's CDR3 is CASRDAGVGYGYTF. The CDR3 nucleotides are TGTGCCAGCAGAGACGCAGGGGTGGGCTATGGCTACACCTTC.

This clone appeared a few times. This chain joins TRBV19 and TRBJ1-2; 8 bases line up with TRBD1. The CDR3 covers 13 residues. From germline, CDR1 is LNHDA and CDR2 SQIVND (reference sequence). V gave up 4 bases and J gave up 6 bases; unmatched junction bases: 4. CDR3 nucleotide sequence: TGTGCCAGTAGTAGACAGGGGAGAAATGGCTACACCTTC. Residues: CASSRQGRNGYTF.